The entry below gives a single T cell receptor beta chain sequence along with its context. Antigen: not known. The data originate from a study of T cells in localized non-small cell lung cancer. Trimming took off 8 bases at V and 10 bases at J, with 20 bases between the two ends. This CDR3 has 13 amino acids. CDR1 and CDR2 from the germline V gene are MNHEY and SMNVEV (reference sequence). Measured with immunoSEQ multiplex PCR; TCRdb has only the in-frame clones, and not every one. The data show approximately 54,000 clones, 80% to 90% seen once. Study findings and constraints: A median of roughly 55 of the top 100 tumor clones appeared in adjacent lung, which was paired and uninvolved.

The specimen comprised peripheral blood, sampled before any cancer treatment. This sequence was found in a woman aged 35 to 75 with stage I lung adenocarcinoma. The chain carries TRBV27 and TRBJ1-1; a possible D gene is TRBD1 (5 bases). The CDR3, as DNA: TGTGCCAGCTCTCCAGGCGGGTACGGGGGAGCTTTCTTT. Its translation: CASSPGGYGGAFF.